This passage covers 11 T cell receptor beta chains from one sample sequenced in a study of early T cells in non-severe SARS-CoV-2 infection. A single record per CDR3 protein comes from TCRdb applying MiXCR to the 5' RACE reads. The sample consists of under 20,000 distinct CDR3 sequences, 5.9% of them appearing once. Sequencing was carried out using whole blood. All receptors come from an adult who was a healthcare worker with PCR-confirmed SARS-CoV-2 infection or an uninfected control (not recorded which).

This clonotype was observed at least ten times. V is TRBV2 and J is TRBJ1-5, with D possibly matching TRBD1 (6 bases). In germline, CDR1 is SNHLY, CDR2 FYNNEI. This CDR3 comprises 14 residues. Trimming cost V 5 bases and J 6 bases, with 14 bases left between them. CDR3 DNA sequence: TGTGCCAGCAGTCAGGAGGAGGGGGTTCAGCCCCAGCATTTT. It codes for CASSQEEGVQPQHF.

There are a few counts of this clonotype. A single base separates this from a much larger clone, so it may be a read error. The CDR3 is CANSFRDRFYQPQHF. The CDR3 nucleotides read TGTGCCAACAGCTTCCGGGACAGGTTTTATCAGCCCCAGCATTTT. V and J are TRBV28 and TRBJ1-5; the match to TRBD1 covers 8 bases. The CDR3 is 15 amino acids. V shed 10 bases, J shed 5 bases, and the junction held 13 bases outside the gene matches. Germline assignment: CDR1 MDHEN and CDR2 SYDVKM.

In this sample, this clonotype turned up many times. The chain couples TRBV27 to TRBJ2-5; D is ambiguous. Germline lookup yields CDR1 MNHEY and CDR2 SMNVEV (reference sequence). Trimming shortened V by 6 bases and J by 1 base, and 3 bases separated the two germline ends. CDR3 size: 11 residues. The CDR3 here is CASSSQETQYF. The CDR3 DNA reads as TGTGCCAGCAGCTCCCAAGAGACCCAGTACTTC.

The rearrangement joins TRBV2 to TRBJ1-2; possibly TRBD1 for D (5 bases). In germline, CDR1 is SNHLY, CDR2 FYNNEI. This CDR3 is 14 amino acids long. Trimming left V 4 bases short and J 3 bases short, with 12 bases between. The CDR3: CASSAREFDYGYTF. CDR3 nucleotide sequence: TGTGCCAGCAGTGCCAGGGAATTTGACTATGGCTACACCTTC.

This clonotype has at least ten counts. The chain uses TRBV12-3 or TRBV12-4 and TRBJ2-2; 10 bases align to TRBD1. V shed 3 bases, J shed 4 bases, and the junction held 11 bases outside the gene matches. CDR3 length: 18 amino acids. CDR3 in amino acids: CASSFGVDRGRGTGELFF. The DNA of the CDR3 is TGTGCCAGCAGTTTCGGGGTCGACAGGGGGCGAGGCACCGGGGAGCTGTTTTTT.

This clonotype has at least ten counts. The chain has TRBV7-8 and TRBJ1-1, with unresolved D. This CDR3 region has 13 residues. Germline-derived CDR1 and CDR2 are SGHVS and FQNEAQ. The ends were cut back, 2 bases at V and 5 bases at J, with 9 bases in the middle. The CDR3 nucleotides are TGTGCCAGCAGCTTATCCCCGAGAACTGAAGCTTTCTTT. Its protein is CASSLSPRTEAFF.

This clonotype was seen many times. The chain couples TRBV5-1 to TRBJ2-7; a weak D match, TRBD1 (6 bases). Trimming took off 3 bases at V and 0 bases at J, with 13 bases between the two ends. The CDR3 loop spans 15 amino acids. Germline V gene lookup returns CDR1 SGHRS and CDR2 YFSETQ. In nucleotides, the CDR3 is TGCGCCAGCAGCTACCTTACAGGGAGCTCCTACGAGCAGTACTTC. Residues: CASSYLTGSSYEQYF. Full variable domain (missing parts from reference TRBV5-1 and TRBJ2-7): KAGVTQTPRYLIKTRGQQVTLSCSPISGHRSVSWYQQTPGQGLQFLFEYFSETQRNKGNFPGRFSGRQFSNSRSEMNVSTLELGDSALYLCASSYLTGSSYEQYFGPGTRLTVT.

This clonotype was counted many times. The chain employs TRBV28 and TRBJ2-7; 7 bases agree with TRBD1. Losses at the gene ends were 6 bases for V and 6 bases for J; bases not matched to a gene: 8. Germline V gene lookup returns CDR1 MDHEN and CDR2 SYDVKM. There are 13 residues in the CDR3. CDR3 sequence: CASRKTGPSEQYF. DNA of the CDR3: TGTGCCAGCAGAAAGACAGGGCCCTCCGAGCAGTACTTC.

This clonotype has at least ten counts. The J gene is TRBJ2-1, the V gene TRBV28; D call uncertain. This CDR3 contains 14 residues. CDR1 MDHEN and CDR2 SYDVKM come from the germline V gene. The V and J ends lost 6 bases and 0 bases respectively, with 9 bases between them. The CDR3 is CASSQSSSYNEQFF. The CDR3, as DNA: TGTGCCAGCAGCCAATCGAGCTCCTACAATGAGCAGTTCTTC.

This clonotype was observed at least ten times. The rearrangement links TRBV7-8 to TRBJ2-1; 7 nucleotides agree with TRBD2. This CDR3 contains 15 residues. V lost 3 bases to trimming and J lost 0 bases; unmatched junction nucleotides: 2. CDR1 SGHVS and CDR2 FQNEAQ come from the germline V gene. The CDR3 DNA follows: TGTGCCAGCAGCTTCGGACTAGACTCCTACAATGAGCAGTTCTTC. Amino acids: CASSFGLDSYNEQFF.

This clonotype was picked up many times. The chain recombines TRBV28 with TRBJ1-4, with TRBD1 matching 8 bases. CDR3 length: 13 amino acids. Germline CDR1 is MDHEN and CDR2 is SYDVKM. Trimming at V came to 6 bases and at J to 8 bases, leaving 5 bases not matched to a gene. The CDR3 is CASSWTGPEKLFF. The CDR3 nucleotides read TGTGCCAGCAGCTGGACAGGGCCCGAAAAACTGTTTTTT.